This T cell receptor beta chain originates from a study of cytomegalovirus exposure and HLA in healthy donors. This table comes from immunoSEQ multiplex PCR, and its TCRdb copy is limited to in-frame clones, with some not included. The table lists roughly 150,000 clones, under 90% of them singletons. The donors were part of the validation cohort of 120 or so subjects. That cohort was separate from the first cohort, which comprised 550 to 750 subjects. A remark on this clone: Its antigen is unidentified.

CDR1 and CDR2 (germline): MNHNS, SASEGT. CDR3 length: 14 residues. V was cut by 6 bases and J by 5 bases, with 13 bases left in between. Study findings and constraints: Three CMV-associated chains were confirmed in vitro to be specific for CMV antigens. Subsequent analysis revealed that first-cohort TCR clusters tended to co-occur in the approximately 120 validation repertoires.

The material sequenced was PBMCs. V is TRBV6-1 and J is TRBJ2-2; weak D call: TRBD2 (6 bases). The TCR comes from a man between 18 and 35 years old in good health and CMV-seropositive. CDR3 amino acids: CASRGQGGTGELFF. The DNA of the CDR3 is TGTGCCAGCAGGGGGCAGGGAGGTACCGGGGAGCTGTTTTTT.